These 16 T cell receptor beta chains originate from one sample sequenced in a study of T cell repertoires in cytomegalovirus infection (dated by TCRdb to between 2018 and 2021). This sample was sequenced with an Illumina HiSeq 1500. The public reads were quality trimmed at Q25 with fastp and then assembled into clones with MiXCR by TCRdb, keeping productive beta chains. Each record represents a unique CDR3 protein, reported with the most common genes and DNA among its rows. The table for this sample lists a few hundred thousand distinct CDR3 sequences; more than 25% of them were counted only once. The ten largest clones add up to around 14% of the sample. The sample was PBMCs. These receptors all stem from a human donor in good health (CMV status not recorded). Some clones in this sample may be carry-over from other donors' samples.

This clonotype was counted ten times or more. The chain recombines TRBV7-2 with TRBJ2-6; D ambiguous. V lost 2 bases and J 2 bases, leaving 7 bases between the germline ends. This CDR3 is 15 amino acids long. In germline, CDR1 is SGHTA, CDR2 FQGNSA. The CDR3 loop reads CASSLSGTGANVLTF. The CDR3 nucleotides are TGTGCCAGCAGCTTATCTGGGACTGGGGCCAACGTCCTGACTTTC.

CDR3 protein: CASSLSGNNEQFF. CDR3 coding DNA: TGTGCCAGTAGTCTCTCAGGGAACAATGAGCAGTTCTTC. This chain uses TRBV19 with TRBJ2-1; the D gene is possibly TRBD1 (5 bases). Looked up from germline, CDR1 is LNHDA and CDR2 is SQIVND (reference sequence). This CDR3 is built from 13 residues. Trimming removed 5 bases from V and 5 bases from J, with 10 bases in between.

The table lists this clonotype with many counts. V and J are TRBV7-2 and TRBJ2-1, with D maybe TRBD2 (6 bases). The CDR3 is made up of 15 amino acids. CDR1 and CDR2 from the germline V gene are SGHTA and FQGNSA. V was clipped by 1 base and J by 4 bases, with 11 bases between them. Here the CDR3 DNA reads TGTGCCAGCAGCTTAGGCGGGGTCTCTTACAATGAGCAGTTCTTC. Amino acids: CASSLGGVSYNEQFF.

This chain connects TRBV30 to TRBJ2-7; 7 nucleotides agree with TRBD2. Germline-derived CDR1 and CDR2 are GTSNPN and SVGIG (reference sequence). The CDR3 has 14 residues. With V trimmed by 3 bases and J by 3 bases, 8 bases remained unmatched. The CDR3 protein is CAWSADSGGYEQYV. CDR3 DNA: TGTGCCTGGAGCGCGGACTCGGGGGGCTACGAGCAGTACGTC.

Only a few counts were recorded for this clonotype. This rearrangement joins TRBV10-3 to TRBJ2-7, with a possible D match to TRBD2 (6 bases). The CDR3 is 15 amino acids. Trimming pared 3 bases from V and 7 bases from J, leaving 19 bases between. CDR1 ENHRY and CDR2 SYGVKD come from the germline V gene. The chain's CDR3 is CAISDSVQGLREQYV. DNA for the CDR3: TGTGCCATCAGTGACTCTGTCCAGGGACTTCGTGAGCAGTACGTC.

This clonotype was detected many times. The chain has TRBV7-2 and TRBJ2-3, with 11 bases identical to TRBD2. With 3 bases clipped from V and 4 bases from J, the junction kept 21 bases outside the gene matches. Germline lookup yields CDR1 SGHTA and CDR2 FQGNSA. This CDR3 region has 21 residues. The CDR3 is CASSFLPTSGSAVGPPDTQYF. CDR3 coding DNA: TGTGCCAGCAGCTTTCTCCCTACTAGCGGGAGTGCTGTGGGGCCCCCAGATACGCAGTATTTT.

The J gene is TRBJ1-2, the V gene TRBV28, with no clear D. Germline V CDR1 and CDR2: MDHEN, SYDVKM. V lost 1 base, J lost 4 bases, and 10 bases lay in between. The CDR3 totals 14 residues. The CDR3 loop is CASSLLGSIYGYTF. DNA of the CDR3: TGTGCCAGCAGTTTATTAGGTTCCATCTATGGCTACACCTTC.

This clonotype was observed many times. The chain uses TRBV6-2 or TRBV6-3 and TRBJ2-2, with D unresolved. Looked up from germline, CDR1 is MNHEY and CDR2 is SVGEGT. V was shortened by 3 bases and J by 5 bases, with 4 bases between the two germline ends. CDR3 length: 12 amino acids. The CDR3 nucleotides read TGTGCCAGCAGTTATGGAACCGGGGAGCTGTTTTTT. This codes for CASSYGTGELFF.

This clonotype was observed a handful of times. The chain's CDR3 is CASSYSLQKNYEQYV. CDR3 nucleotides: TGTGCCAGCAGTTACTCTTTACAGAAGAACTACGAGCAGTACGTC. The rearrangement uses TRBV6-6 and TRBJ2-7; D gene ambiguous. Germline V gene data show CDR1 as MNHNY and CDR2 as SVGAGI (reference sequence). This CDR3 region has 15 residues. V lost 0 bases, J lost 3 bases, and 12 bases lay in between.

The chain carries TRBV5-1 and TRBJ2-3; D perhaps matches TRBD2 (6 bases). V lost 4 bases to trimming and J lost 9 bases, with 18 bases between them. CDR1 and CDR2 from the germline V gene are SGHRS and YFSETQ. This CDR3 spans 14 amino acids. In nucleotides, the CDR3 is TGCGCCAGCAGCCCGGCGGCGGGATGGGACACGCAGTATTTT. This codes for CASSPAAGWDTQYF.

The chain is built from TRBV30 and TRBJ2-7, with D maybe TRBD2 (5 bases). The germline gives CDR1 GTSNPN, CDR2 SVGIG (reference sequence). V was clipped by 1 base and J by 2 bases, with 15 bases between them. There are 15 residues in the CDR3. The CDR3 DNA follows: TGTGCCTGGAGTGGCGCGGGCCCTCGCCCCTACGAGCAGTACTTC. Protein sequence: CAWSGAGPRPYEQYF.

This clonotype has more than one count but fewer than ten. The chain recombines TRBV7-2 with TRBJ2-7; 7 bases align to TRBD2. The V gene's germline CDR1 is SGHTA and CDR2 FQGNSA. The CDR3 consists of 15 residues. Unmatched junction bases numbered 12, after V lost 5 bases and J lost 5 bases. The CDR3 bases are TGTGCCAGCAGCCGCGGGGCGGGAGATCGGAACGAGCAGTACGTC. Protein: CASSRGAGDRNEQYV.

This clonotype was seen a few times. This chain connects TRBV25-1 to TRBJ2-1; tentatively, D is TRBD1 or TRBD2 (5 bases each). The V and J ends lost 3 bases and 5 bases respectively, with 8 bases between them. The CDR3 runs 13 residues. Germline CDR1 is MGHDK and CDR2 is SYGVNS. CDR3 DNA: TGTGCCAGCAGTGAGTGGGGGAACAATGAGCAGTTCTTC. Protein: CASSEWGNNEQFF.

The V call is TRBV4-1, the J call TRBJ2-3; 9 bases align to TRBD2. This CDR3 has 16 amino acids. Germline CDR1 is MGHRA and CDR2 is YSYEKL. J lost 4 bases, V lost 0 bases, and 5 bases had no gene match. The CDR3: CASSQDGGRAADTQYF. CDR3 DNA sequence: TGCGCCAGCAGCCAAGATGGCGGGAGGGCCGCAGATACGCAGTATTTT.

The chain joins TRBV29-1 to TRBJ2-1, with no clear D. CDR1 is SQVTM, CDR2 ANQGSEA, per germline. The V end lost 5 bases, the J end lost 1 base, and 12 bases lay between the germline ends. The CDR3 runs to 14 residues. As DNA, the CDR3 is TGCAGCGTTTCATCGGGTAGGTCCTACAATGAGCAGTTCTTC. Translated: CSVSSGRSYNEQFF.

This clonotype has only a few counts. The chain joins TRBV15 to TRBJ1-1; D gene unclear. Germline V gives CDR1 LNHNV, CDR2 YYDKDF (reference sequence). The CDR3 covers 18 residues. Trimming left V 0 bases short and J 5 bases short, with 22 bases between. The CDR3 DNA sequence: TGTGCCACCAGCAGAGATTATGGAGTTCAAGGGCAAGGGACTGAAGCTTTCTTT. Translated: CATSRDYGVQGQGTEAFF. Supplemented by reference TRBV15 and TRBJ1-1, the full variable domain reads DAMVIQNPRYQVTQFGKPVTLSCSQTLNHNVMYWYQQKSSQAPKLLFHYYDKDFNNEADTPDNFQSRRPNTSFCFLDIRSPGLGDTAMYLCATSRDYGVQGQGTEAFFGQGTRLTVV.